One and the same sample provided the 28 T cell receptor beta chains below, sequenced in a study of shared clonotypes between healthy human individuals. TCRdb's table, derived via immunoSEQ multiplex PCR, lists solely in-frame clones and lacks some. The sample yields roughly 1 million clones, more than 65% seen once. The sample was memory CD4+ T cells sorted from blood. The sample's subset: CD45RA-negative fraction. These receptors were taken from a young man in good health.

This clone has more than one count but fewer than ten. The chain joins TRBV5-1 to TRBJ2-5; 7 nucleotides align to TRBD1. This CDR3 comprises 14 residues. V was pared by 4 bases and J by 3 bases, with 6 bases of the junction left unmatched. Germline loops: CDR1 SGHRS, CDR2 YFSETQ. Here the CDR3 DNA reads TGCGCCAGCAGCGCGGTGACAGGGAAAGAGACCCAGTACTTC. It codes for CASSAVTGKETQYF.

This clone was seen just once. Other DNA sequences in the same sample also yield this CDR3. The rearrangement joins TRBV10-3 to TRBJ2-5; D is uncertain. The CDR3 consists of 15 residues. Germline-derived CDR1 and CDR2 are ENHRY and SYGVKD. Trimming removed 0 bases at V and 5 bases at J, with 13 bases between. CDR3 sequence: CAISESSVARETQYF. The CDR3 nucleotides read TGTGCCATCAGTGAGTCGTCGGTAGCTCGCGAGACCCAGTACTTC.

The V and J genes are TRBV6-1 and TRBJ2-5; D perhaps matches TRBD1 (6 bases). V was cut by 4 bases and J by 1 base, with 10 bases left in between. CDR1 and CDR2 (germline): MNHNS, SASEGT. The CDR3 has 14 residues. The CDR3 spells CASSATGTQETQYF. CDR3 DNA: TGTGCCAGCAGTGCAACAGGGACCCAAGAGACCCAGTACTTC.

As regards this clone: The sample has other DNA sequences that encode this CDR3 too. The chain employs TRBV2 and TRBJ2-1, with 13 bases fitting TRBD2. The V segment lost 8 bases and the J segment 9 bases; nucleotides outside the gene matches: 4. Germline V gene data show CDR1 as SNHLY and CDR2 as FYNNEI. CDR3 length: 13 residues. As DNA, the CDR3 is TGTGCCAGCCGACTAGCGGGAGGCGGTGAGCAGTTCTTC. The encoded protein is CASRLAGGGEQFF.

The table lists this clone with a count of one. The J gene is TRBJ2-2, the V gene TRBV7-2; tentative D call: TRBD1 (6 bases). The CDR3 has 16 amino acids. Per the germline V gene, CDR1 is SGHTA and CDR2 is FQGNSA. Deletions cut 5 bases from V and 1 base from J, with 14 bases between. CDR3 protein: CASSPWTAMNTGELFF. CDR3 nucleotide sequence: TGTGCCAGCAGCCCGTGGACAGCCATGAACACCGGGGAGCTGTTTTTT.

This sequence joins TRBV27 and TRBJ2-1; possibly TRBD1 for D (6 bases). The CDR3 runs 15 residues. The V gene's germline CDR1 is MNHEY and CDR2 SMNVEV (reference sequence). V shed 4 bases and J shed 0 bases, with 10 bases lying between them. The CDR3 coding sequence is TGTGCCAGCAGTTCTCAGGGGAGCTCCTACAATGAGCAGTTCTTC. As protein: CASSSQGSSYNEQFF.

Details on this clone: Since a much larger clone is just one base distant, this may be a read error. CDR3 amino acids: CASSLDGSNQPQHF. The CDR3 DNA reads as TGTGCCAGCAGCTTGGACGGCAGCAATCAGCCCCAGCATTTT. This rearrangement joins TRBV5-4 to TRBJ1-5; no clear D gene. In germline, CDR1 is SGHNT, CDR2 YYREEE (reference sequence). The V gene lost 0 bases and the J gene lost 1 base, with 5 bases spanning the gap. The CDR3 length is 14 residues.

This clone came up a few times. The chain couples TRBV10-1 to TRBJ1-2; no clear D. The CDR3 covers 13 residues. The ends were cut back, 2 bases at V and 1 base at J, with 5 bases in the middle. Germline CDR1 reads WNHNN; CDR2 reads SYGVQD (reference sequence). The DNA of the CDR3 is TGCGCCAGCAGTGAGGGGGTTAACTATGGCTACACCTTC. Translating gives CASSEGVNYGYTF.

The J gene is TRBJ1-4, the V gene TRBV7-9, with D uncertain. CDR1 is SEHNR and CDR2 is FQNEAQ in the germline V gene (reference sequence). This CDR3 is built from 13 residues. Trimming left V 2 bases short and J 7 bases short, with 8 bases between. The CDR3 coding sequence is TGTGCCAGCAGCTTAAATCCTGGTGAAAAACTGTTTTTT. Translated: CASSLNPGEKLFF.

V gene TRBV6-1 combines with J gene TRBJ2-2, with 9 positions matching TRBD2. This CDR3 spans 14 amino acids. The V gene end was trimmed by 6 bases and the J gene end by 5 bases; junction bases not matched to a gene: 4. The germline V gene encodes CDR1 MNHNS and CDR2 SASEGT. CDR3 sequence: CASRGTSRTGELFF. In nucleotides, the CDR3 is TGTGCCAGCAGGGGGACTAGCAGAACCGGGGAGCTGTTTTTT.

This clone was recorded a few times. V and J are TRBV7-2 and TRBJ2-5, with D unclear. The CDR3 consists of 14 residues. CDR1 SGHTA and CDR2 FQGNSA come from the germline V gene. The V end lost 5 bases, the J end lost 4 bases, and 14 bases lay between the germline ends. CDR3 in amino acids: CASSPYGPLETQYF. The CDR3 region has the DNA TGTGCCAGCAGCCCATATGGGCCCTTAGAGACCCAGTACTTC.

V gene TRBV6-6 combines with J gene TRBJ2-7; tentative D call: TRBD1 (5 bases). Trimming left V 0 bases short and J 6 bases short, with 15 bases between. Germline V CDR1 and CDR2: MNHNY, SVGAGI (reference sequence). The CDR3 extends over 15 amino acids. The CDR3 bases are TGTGCCAGCAGTTACTCAACAGGAACATGGGGCGAGCAGTACTTC. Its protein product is CASSYSTGTWGEQYF.

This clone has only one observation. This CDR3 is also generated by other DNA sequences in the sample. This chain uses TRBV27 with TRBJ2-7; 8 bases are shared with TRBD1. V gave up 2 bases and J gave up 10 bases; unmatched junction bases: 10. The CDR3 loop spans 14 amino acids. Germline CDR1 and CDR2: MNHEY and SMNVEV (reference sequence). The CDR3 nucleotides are TGTGCCAGCAGTTTAGCTCCGGGACAGGCAAAACAGTACTTC. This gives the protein CASSLAPGQAKQYF.

The CDR3 nucleotides are TGCAGCGTTGATTTACAGGGGCATCCCGAGCAGTACTTC. Translating it yields CSVDLQGHPEQYF. The J gene is TRBJ2-7, the V gene TRBV29-1; TRBD1 aligns across 7 bases. CDR1 is SQVTM, CDR2 ANQGSEA, per germline. The junction had 8 bases not matched to a gene; V was cut back by 3 bases and J by 6 bases. This CDR3 comprises 13 residues.

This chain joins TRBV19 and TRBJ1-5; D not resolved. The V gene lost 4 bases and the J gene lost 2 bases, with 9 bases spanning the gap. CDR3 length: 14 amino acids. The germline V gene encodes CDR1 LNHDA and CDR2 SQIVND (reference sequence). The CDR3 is CASSRPSGNQPQHF. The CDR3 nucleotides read TGTGCCAGTAGTAGACCTTCGGGCAATCAGCCCCAGCATTTT.

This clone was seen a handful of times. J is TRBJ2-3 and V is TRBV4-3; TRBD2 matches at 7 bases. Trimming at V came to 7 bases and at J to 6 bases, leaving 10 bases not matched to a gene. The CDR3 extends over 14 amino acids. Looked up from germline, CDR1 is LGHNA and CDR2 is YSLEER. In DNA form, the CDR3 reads TGCGCCAGCATTCGAGGCGGGAGAGTTGATACGCAGTATTTT. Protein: CASIRGGRVDTQYF.

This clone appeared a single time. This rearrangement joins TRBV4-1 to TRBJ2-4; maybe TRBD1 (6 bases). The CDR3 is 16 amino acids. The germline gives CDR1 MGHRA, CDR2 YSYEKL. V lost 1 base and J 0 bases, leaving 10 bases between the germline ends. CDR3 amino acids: CASSQGPGQAKNIQYF. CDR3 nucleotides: TGCGCCAGCAGCCAAGGCCCGGGACAAGCCAAAAACATTCAGTACTTC.

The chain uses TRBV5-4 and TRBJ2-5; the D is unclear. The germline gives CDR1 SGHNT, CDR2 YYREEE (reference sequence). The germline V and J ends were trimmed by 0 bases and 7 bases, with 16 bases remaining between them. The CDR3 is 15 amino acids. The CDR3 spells CASSLVSQVEGTQYF. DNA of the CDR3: TGTGCCAGCAGCTTGGTGTCCCAGGTCGAAGGGACCCAGTACTTC.

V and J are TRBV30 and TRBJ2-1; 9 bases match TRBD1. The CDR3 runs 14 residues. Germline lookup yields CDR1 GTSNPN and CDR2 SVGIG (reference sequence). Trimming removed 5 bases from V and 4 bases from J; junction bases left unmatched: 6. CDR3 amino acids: CAWLPQGAYNEQFF. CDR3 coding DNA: TGTGCCTGGCTCCCACAGGGGGCGTACAATGAGCAGTTCTTC.

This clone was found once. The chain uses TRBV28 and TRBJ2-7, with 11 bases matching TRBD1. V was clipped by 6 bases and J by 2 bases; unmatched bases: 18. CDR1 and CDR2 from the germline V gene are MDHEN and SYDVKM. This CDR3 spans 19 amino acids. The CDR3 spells CASRDNTGVGTGGPYEQYF. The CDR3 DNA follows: TGTGCCAGCAGGGATAACACAGGAGTAGGGACAGGGGGTCCCTACGAGCAGTACTTC. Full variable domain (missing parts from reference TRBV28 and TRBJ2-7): DVKVTQSSRYLVKRTGEKVFLECVQDMDHENMFWYRQDPGLGLRLIYFSYDVKMKEKGDIPEGYSVSREKKERFSLILESASTNQTSMYLCASRDNTGVGTGGPYEQYFGPGTRLTVT.

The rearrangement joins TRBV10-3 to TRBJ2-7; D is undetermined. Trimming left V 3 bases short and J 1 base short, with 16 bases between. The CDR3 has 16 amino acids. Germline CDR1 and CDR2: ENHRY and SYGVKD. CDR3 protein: CAISDPILPRSYEQYF. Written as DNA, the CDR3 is TGTGCCATCAGTGATCCTATTCTACCAAGATCCTACGAGCAGTACTTC.

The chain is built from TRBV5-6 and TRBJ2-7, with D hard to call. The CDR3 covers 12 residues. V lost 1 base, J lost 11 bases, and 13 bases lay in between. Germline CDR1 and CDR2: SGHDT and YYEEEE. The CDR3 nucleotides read TGTGCCAGCAGCTTGTACGCTCTCTACGAGTACTTC. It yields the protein CASSLYALYEYF.

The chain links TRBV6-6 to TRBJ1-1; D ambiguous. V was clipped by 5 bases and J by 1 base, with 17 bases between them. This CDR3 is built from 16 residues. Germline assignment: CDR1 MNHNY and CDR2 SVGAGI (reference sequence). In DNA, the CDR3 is TGTGCCAGCAGTACCCCCGAGGTGGCAAAGAACACTGAAGCTTTCTTT. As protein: CASSTPEVAKNTEAFF.

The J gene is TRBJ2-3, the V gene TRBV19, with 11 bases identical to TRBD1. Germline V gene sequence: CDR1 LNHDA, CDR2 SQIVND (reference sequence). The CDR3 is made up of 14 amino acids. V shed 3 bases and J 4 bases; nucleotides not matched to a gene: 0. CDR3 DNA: TGTGCCAGTAGTATGGACAGGGGGCCAGATACGCAGTATTTT. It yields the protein CASSMDRGPDTQYF.

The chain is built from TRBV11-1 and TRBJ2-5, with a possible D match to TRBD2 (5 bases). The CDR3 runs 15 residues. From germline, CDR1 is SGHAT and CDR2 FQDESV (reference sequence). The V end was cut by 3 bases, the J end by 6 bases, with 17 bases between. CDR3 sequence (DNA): TGTGCCAGCAGCTTTTCGGCCTATAGGGAGAAGACCCAGTACTTC. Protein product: CASSFSAYREKTQYF. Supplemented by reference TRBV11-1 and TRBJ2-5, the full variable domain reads EAEVAQSPRYKITEKSQAVAFWCDPISGHATLYWYRQILGQGPELLVQFQDESVVDDSQLPKDRFSAERLKGVDSTLKIQPAELGDSAMYLCASSFSAYREKTQYFGPGTRLLVL.

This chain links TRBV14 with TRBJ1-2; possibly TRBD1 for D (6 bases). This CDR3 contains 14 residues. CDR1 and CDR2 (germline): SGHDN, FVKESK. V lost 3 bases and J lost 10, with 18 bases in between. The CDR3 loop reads CASSQGGLTPFYTF. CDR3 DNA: TGTGCCAGCAGCCAGGGGGGGCTAACCCCTTTCTACACCTTC.

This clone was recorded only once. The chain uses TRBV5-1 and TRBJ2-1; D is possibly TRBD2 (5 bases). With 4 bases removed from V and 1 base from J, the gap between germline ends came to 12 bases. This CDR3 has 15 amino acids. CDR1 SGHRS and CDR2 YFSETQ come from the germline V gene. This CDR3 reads CASSPDPGSYNEQFF. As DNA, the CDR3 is TGCGCCAGCAGCCCGGACCCGGGGTCCTACAATGAGCAGTTCTTC.

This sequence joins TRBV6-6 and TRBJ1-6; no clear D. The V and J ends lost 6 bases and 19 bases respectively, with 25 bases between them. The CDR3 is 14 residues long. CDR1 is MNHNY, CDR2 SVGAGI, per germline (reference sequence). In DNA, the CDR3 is TGTGCCAGCAGCCCTGACGCGCTCAGGAATATTAGGCACTTT. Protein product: CASSPDALRNIRHF.